This T cell receptor beta chain comes out of a study of T-cell memory formation after mild COVID-19. Study overall: Largely donor-specific TCR clusters were found.

There are many counts of this clonotype. This CDR3 has 15 residues. The V end lost 1 base, the J end lost 2 bases, and 14 bases lay between the germline ends. Germline CDR1 reads DFQATT; CDR2 reads SNEGSKA (reference sequence). MiXCR, run by TCRdb on the 5' RACE reads, gives a single entry per CDR3 protein. In the table there are fewer than 50,000 distinct CDR3 sequences, about 7.3% of which are singletons. Sequencing input: PBMCs or a T cell subset sorted from them (not recorded which). The chain recombines TRBV20-1 with TRBJ2-5; D is perhaps TRBD2 (5 bases). The TCR comes from a man aged 18 to 29 who had mild COVID-19 (a few samples of this study predate the infection). Cell type and time point are not known. The CDR3 DNA reads as TGCAGTGCTAGAGTCTCGGGAACAGCTCAAGAGACCCAGTACTTC. This sequence encodes CSARVSGTAQETQYF.